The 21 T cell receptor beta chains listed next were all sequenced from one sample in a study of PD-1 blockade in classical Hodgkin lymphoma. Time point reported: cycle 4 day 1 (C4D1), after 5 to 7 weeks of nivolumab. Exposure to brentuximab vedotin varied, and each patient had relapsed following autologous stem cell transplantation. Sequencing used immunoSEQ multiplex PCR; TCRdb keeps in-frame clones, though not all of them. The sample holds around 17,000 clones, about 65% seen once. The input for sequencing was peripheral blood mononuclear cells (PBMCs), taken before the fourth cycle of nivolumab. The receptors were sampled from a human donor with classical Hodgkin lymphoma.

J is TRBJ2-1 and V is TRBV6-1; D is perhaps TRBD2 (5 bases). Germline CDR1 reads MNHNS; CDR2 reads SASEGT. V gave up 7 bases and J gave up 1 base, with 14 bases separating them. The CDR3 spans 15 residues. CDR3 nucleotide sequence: TGTGCCAGCAACCAAGAGGGTCCTTCCTACAATGAGCAGTTCTTC. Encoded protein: CASNQEGPSYNEQFF.

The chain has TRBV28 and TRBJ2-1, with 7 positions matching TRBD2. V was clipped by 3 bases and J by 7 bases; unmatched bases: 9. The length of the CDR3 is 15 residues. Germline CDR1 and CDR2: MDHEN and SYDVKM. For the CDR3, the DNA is TGTGCCAGCAGTTTGGCGGGAGAGGGTGGTAATGAGCAGTTCTTC. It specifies CASSLAGEGGNEQFF.

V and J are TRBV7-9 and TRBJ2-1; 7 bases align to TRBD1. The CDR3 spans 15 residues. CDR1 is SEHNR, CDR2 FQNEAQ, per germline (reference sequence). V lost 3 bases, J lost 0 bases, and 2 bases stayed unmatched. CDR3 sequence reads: CASSFRDSSYNEQFF. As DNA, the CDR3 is TGTGCCAGCAGCTTTCGGGACAGCTCCTACAATGAGCAGTTCTTC.

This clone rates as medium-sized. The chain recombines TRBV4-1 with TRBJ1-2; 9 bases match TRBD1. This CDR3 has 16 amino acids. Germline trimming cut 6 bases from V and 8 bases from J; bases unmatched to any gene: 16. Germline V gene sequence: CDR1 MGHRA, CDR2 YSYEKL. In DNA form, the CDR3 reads TGCGCCAGCAGTCAATATGGTCGACAGGGGGAAGAAGGCTACACCTTC. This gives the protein CASSQYGRQGEEGYTF.

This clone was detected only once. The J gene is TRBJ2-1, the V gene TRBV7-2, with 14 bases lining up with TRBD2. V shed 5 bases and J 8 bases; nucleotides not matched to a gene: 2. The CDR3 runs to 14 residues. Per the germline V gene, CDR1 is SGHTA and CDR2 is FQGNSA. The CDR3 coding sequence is TGTGCCAGCAGCAGGGGACTAGCGGGAGATGAGCAGTTCTTC. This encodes CASSRGLAGDEQFF.

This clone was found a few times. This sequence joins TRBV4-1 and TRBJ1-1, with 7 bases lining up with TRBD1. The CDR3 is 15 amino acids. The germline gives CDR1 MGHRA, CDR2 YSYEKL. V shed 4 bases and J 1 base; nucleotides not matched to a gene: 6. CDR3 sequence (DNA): TGCGCCAGCAGCCCAACACAGGGGCCGAACACTGAAGCTTTCTTT. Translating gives CASSPTQGPNTEAFF.

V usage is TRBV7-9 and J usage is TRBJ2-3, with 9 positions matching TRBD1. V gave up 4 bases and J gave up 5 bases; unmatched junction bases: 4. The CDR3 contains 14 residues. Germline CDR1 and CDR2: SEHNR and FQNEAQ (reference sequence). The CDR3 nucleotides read TGTGCCAGCAGCTACCGGGACAGGGAAGATACGCAGTATTTT. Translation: CASSYRDREDTQYF.

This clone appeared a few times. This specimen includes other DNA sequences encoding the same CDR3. The CDR3 DNA sequence: TGTGCCAGCAGTAACACCGGGGAGCTGTTTTTT. Amino acids: CASSNTGELFF. The chain joins TRBV6-5 to TRBJ2-2; D gene uncertain. Trimming cost V 5 bases and J 2 bases, with 0 bases left between them. The CDR3 extends over 11 amino acids. The germline gives CDR1 MNHEY, CDR2 SVGAGI.

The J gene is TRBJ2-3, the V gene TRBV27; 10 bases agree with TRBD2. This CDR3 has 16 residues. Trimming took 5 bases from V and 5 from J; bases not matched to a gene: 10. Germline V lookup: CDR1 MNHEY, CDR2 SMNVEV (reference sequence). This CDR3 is CASSRSGTSVIDTQYF. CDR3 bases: TGTGCCAGCAGTCGATCCGGGACTAGCGTGATAGATACGCAGTATTTT.

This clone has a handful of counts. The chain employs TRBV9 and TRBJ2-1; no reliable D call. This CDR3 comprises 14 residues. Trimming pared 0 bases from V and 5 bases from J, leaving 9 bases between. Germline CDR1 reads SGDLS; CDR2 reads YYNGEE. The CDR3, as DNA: TGTGCCAGCAGCGTAGTCGGCGGAAACAATGAGCAGTTCTTC. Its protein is CASSVVGGNNEQFF. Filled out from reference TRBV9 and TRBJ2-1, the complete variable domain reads DSGVTQTPKHLITATGQRVTLRCSPRSGDLSVYWYQQSLDQGLQFLIQYYNGEERAKGNILERFSAQQFPDLHSELNLSSLELGDSALYFCASSVVGGNNEQFFGPGTRLTVL.

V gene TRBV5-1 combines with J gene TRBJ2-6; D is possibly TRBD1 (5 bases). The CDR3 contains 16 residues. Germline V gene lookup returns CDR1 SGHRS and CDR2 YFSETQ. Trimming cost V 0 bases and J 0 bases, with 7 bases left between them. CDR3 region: CASSLGQHSGANVLTF. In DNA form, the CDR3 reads TGCGCCAGCAGCTTGGGACAGCACTCTGGGGCCAACGTCCTGACTTTC.

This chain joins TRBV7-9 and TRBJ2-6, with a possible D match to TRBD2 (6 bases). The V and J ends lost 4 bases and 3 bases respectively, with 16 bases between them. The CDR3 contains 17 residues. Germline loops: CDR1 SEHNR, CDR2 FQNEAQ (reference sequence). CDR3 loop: CASSSPVGGFGANVLTF. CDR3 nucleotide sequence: TGTGCCAGCAGCTCCCCCGTCGGAGGGTTTGGGGCCAACGTCCTGACTTTC.

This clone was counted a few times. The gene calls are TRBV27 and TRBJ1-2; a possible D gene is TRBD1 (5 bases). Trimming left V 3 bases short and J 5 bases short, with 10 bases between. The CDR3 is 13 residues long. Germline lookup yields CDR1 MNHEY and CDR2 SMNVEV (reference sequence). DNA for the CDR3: TGTGCCAGCAGTTTCCGGGGACCTTATGGCTACACCTTC. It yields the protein CASSFRGPYGYTF.

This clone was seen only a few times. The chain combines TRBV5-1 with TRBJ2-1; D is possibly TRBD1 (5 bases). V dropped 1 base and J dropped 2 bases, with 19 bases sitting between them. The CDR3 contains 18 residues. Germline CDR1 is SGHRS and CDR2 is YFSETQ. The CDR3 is CASSLSGIGAGAYNEQFF. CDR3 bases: TGCGCCAGCAGCTTGAGTGGTATAGGGGCTGGGGCCTACAATGAGCAGTTCTTC.

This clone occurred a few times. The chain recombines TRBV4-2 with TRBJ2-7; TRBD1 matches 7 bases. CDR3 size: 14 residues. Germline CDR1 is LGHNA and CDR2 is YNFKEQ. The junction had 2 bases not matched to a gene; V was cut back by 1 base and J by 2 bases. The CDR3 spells CASSQATGTYEQYF. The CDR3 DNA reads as TGTGCCAGCAGCCAAGCGACAGGGACCTACGAGCAGTACTTC.

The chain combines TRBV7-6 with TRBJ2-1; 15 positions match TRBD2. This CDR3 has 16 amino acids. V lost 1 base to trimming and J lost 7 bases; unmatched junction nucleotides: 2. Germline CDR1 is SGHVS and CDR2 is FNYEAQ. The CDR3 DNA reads TGTGCCAGCAGCTTAGGCGGACTAGCGGGAGGGAATGAGCAGTTCTTC. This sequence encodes CASSLGGLAGGNEQFF.

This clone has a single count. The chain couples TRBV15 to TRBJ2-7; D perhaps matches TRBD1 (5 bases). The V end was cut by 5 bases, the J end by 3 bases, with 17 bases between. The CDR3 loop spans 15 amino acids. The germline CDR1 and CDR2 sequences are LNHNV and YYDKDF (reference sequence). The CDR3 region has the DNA TGTGCCACCAGCTACAGGCGCGAGTCACTCTACGAGCAGTACTTC. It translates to CATSYRRESLYEQYF.

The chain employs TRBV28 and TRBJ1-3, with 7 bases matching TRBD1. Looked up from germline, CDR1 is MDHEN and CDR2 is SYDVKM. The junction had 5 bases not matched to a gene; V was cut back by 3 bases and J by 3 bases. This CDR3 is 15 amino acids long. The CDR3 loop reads CASSFGGGLGNTIYF. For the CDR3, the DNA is TGTGCCAGCAGTTTCGGAGGGGGCCTTGGAAACACCATATATTTT.

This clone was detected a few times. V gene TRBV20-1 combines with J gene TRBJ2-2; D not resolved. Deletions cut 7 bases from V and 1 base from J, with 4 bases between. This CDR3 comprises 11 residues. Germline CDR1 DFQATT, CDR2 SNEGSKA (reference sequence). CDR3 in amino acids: CSVQNTGELFF. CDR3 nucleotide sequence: TGCAGTGTTCAGAACACCGGGGAGCTGTTTTTT.

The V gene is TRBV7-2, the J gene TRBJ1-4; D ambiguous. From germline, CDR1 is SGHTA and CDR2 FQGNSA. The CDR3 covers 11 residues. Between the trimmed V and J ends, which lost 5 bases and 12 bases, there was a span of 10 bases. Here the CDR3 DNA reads TGTGCCAGCAGCCCTGGGTCGGAACTGTTTTTT. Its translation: CASSPGSELFF.

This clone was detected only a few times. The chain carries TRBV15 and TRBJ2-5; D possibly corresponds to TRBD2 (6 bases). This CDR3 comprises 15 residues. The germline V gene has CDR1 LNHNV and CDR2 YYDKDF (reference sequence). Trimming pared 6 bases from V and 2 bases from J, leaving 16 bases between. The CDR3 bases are TGTGCCACCAGTTCCAGCGGGCCACCTCAAGAGACCCAGTACTTC. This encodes CATSSSGPPQETQYF.